This TCR beta chain stems from a study of T cells in Graves' hyperthyroidism and ophthalmopathy (dated by TCRdb to the late 2010s). Study-level background: Peripheral blood was sampled at the time of initial diagnosis, prior to any treatment. To identify TCR V-J signatures that set the groups apart, the researchers used a discovery cohort of 100 patients, made up of under 45 with Graves' ophthalmopathy and some 55 with stable Graves' hyperthyroidism. An independent validation cohort of under 20 hyperthyroidism patients and over 15 patients who later progressed to ophthalmopathy tested prospective prediction of ophthalmopathy. The approximately 100 discovery patients were divided at random into training and test sets in a 7:3 ratio. In more than 5 Graves' hyperthyroidism patients, the study also compared T-cell repertoires from thyroid tissue with T-cell repertoires from blood. Following sampling, methimazole starting at 30 mg daily was given to hyperthyroidism patients, and high-dose intravenous methylprednisolone was given to ophthalmopathy patients. TCR Vbeta CDR3 sequencing of approximately 140 peripheral blood samples (43 ophthalmopathy, about 80 hyperthyroidism and around 17 progressor patients) is reported in the paper.

Ophthalmopathy patients had moderately to severely active disease, with a Clinical Activity Score of 3 or more, a NOSPECS grade of 4 or more, and a disease duration of less than 3 months. Any patient with an uncontrolled infection, another autoimmune disease, pregnancy or lactation was excluded. Diagnoses were based on clinical symptoms, serum thyroxine and TRAb, thyroid ultrasound and orbital computed tomography. Ficoll-Paque density gradient centrifugation was used to isolate PBMCs from 8 to 10 ml of fresh peripheral blood. Total RNA was extracted using Trizol reagent, and RNA quality was assessed on an Agilent 2100 Bioanalyzer. A note on this clonotype: Its antigen is currently not known. Base-call qualities are not available, and no considerably larger clone is one nucleotide away.

Findings and caveats that apply to the study as a whole: Sample size was not statistically predetermined, and blinding of investigators to group allocation was not performed. Most expanded thyroid clonotypes (frequency above 0.001) were also detected in blood, a finding suggesting that blood repertoires may reflect thyroid immune responses. In validation, the model predicted progression to ophthalmopathy with around 71% sensitivity and 72% to 85% specificity, a median of roughly seven months before onset. Ophthalmopathy was separated from stable hyperthyroidism by a 13 V-J signature model, with around 88% sensitivity and 81% to 82% specificity obtained in cross-validation and 80%/75% obtained in testing.

The TCR beta CDR3 regions were amplified from the RNA transcripts. The first round of RT-PCR for the TCR CDR3 was performed with the HTBI primer set and the Qiagen OneStep RT-PCR kit. Libraries were constructed in a second round of multiplex PCR, after which size selection and purification were performed. The libraries were sequenced on an Illumina HiSeq2000 using paired-end 100 bp reads. The study's own analysis went as follows. SOAPnuke was used to process the raw data, with reads discarded if the reads contained adapters or uncalled bases, had a mean Phred below 15, or lacked an exact constant-primer or identifier match. High-quality paired reads were merged using COPE v1.2.5, and each unique nucleotide sequence was defined as a clonotype. MiTCR v1.1 was used to align the clonotypes against IMGT TRBV, TRBD and TRBJ reference segments. Only V-J combinations with frequency above 0.0001, covering 98% to 99.2% of repertoires, were analysed. The TCS score was defined as the ratio of F50 (clonal expansion) to E x V (chaos), calculated using BLOSUM62-based TCRdist between CDR3 peptides within each V-J. Welch's t-statistics and random forest reduced several hundred V-J features to roughly 13, which were used in a naive Bayes classifier (R e1071). TCRdb itself trimmed the public reads at Q25 with fastp, ran MiXCR and retained productive beta chains. All rows with the same CDR3 protein become a single entry with the most common DNA and genes. TCRdb, not the authors, supplied the V and J calls. For this sample there are 400,000 or so distinct CDR3 sequences; over 12% appear just once. The ten largest account for approximately 19% of the sample.

Inclusive of the bounding cysteine and phenylalanine, the CDR3 is 14 residues long. Only the CDR3 part of the read is kept: 42 bases, read in frame from the first base. V gives up 4 bases and J gives up 10 bases, and the segment between their germline ends measures 18 bases. As encoded in the germline V gene, CDR1 is SGHRS while CDR2 is YFSETQ. The chain was built from TRBV5-1 and TRBJ2-1; the D gene is not confidently resolved. The receptor comes from a woman aged 55-69 years with Graves' ophthalmopathy. Sequenced input: blood. The base sequence is TGCGCCAGCAGCCCAAACTCCCGGTCGTTAGAGCAGTTCTTC. The encoded protein is CASSPNSRSLEQFF.